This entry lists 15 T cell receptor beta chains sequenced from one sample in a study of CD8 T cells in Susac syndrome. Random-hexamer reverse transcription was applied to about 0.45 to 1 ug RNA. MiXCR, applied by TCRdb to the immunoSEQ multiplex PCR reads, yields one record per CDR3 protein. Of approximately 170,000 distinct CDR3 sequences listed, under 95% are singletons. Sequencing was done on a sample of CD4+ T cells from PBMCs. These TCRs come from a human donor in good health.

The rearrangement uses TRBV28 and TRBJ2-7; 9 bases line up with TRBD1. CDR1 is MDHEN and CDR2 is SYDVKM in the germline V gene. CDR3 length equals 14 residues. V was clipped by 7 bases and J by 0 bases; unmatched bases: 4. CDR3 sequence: CASKMGQGSYEQYF. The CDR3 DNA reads TGTGCCAGCAAGATGGGACAGGGCTCCTACGAGCAGTACTTC.

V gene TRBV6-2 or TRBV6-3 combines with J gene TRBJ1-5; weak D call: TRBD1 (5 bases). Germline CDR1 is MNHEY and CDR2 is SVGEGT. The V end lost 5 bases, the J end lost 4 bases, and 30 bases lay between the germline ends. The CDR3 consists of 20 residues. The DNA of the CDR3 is TGTGCCAGCAGTCGTTCCCCGGGACCATTCACAGCCAGCTATAATCAGCCCCAGCATTTT. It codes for CASSRSPGPFTASYNQPQHF.

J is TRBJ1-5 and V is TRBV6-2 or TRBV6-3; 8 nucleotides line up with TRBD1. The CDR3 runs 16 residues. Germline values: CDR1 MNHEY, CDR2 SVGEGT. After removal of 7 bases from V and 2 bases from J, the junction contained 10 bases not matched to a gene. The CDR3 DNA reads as TGTGCCAGCACCTCATTACCGGGACAGGGCAATCAGCCCCAGCATTTT. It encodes CASTSLPGQGNQPQHF.

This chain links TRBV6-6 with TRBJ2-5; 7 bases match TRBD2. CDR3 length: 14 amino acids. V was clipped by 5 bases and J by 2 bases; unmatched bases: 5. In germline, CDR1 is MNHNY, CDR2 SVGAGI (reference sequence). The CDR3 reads CASSRGGYQETQYF. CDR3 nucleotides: TGTGCCAGCAGTCGGGGAGGGTATCAAGAGACCCAGTACTTC.

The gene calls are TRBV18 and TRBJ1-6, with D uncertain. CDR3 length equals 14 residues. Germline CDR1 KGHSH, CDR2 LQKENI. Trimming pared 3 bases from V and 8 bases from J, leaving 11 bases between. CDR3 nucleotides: TGTGCCAGCTCACCTTCAGCGGGAGATTCACCCCTCCACTTT. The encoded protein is CASSPSAGDSPLHF.

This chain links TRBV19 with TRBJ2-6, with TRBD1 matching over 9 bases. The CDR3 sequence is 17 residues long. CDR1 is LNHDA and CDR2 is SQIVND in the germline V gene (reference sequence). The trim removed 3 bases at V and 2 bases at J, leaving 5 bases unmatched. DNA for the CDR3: TGTGCCAGTAGTATCGGCCGGGACAGGGCTGGGGCCAACGTCCTGACTTTC. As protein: CASSIGRDRAGANVLTF.

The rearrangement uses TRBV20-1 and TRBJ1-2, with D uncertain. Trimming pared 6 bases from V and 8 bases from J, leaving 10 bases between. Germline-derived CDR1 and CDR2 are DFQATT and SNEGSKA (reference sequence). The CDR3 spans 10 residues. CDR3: CSARSGGYTF. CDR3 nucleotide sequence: TGCAGTGCGAGAAGTGGGGGCTACACCTTC.

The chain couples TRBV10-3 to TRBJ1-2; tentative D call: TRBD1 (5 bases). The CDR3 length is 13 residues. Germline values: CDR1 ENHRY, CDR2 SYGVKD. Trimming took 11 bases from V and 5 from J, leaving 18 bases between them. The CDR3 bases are TGTGCCTCATTCAGGGATCCGACTTATGGCTACACCTTC. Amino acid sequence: CASFRDPTYGYTF.

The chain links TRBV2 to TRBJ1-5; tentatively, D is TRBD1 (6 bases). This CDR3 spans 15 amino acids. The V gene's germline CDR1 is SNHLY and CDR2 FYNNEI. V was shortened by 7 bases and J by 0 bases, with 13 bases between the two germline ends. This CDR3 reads CASKGEAYSNQPQHF. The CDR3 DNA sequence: TGTGCCAGCAAGGGGGAAGCGTATAGCAATCAGCCCCAGCATTTT.

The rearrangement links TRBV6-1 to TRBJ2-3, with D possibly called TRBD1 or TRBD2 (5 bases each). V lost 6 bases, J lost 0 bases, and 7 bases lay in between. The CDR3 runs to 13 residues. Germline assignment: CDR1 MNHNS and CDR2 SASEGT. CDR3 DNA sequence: TGTGCCAGCAGGAGGGACAGCACAGATACGCAGTATTTT. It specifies CASRRDSTDTQYF.

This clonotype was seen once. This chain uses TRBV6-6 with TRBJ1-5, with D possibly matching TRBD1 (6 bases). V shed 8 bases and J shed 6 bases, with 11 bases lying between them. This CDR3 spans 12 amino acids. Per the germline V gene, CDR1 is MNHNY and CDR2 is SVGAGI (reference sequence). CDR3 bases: TGTGCCAGCCACAGGGTGGCTCAGCCCCAGCATTTT. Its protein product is CASHRVAQPQHF.

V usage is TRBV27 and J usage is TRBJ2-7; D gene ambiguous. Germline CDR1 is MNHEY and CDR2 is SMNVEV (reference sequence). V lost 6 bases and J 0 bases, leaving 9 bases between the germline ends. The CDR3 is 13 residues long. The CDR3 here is CASRAYSSYEQYF. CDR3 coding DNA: TGTGCCAGCAGGGCGTACAGCTCCTACGAGCAGTACTTC.

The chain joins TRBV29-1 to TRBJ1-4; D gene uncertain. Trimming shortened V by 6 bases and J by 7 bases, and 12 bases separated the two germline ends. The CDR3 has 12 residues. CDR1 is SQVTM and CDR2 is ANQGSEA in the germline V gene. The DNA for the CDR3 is TGCAGCGTCCTGACTGTTTCTGAAAAACTGTTTTTT. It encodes CSVLTVSEKLFF.

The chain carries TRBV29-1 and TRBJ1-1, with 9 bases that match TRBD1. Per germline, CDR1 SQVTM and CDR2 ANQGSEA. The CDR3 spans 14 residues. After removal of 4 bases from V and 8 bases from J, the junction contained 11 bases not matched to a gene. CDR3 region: CSVGGTGTGTEAFF. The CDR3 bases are TGCAGCGTTGGGGGTACCGGGACAGGGACCGAAGCTTTCTTT.

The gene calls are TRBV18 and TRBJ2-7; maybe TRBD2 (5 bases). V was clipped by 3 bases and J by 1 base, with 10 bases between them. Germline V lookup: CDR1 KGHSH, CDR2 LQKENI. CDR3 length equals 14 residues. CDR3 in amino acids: CASSPDLSSYEQYF. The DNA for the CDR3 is TGTGCCAGCTCACCGGACTTAAGTTCCTACGAGCAGTACTTC.